What follows are 18 T cell receptor beta chains derived from one specimen sequenced in a study of T cell repertoires in cytomegalovirus infection. One entry per CDR3 protein, called by TCRdb with MiXCR from the reads. Of around 530,000 distinct CDR3 sequences in the sample, around 27% were seen once. The sequenced sample consisted of PBMCs. All receptors derive from a human donor in good health (CMV status not recorded). Some clones in this sample may be carry-over from other donors' samples.

In its sample, this clonotype was seen many times. The chain joins TRBV7-2 to TRBJ1-4; weak D call: TRBD1 (5 bases). The CDR3 loop spans 13 amino acids. Germline V gives CDR1 SGHTA, CDR2 FQGNSA. The germline V and J ends were trimmed by 5 bases and 4 bases, with 8 bases remaining between them. The CDR3 reads CASSAGLNEKLFF. The CDR3 DNA is TGTGCCAGCAGCGCAGGGCTTAATGAAAAACTGTTTTTT.

V and J are TRBV20-1 and TRBJ2-6, with 12 bases matching TRBD2. CDR3 size: 19 residues. With 0 bases clipped from V and 2 bases from J, the junction kept 8 bases outside the gene matches. Looked up from germline, CDR1 is DFQATT and CDR2 is SNEGSKA (reference sequence). The CDR3 DNA follows: TGCAGTGCTAGAGATGAGCGGACTAGCGGGAATCCTGGGGCCAACGTCCTGACTTTC. Protein: CSARDERTSGNPGANVLTF.

The chain links TRBV6-4 to TRBJ2-6, with 8 bases that match TRBD2. This CDR3 comprises 16 residues. With 3 bases clipped from V and 1 base from J, the junction kept 2 bases outside the gene matches. Germline CDR1 and CDR2: MRHNA and SNTAGT. The CDR3 region is CASSESGSSGANVLTF. The CDR3 DNA follows: TGTGCCAGCAGTGAAAGCGGGAGTTCTGGGGCCAACGTCCTGACTTTC.

The V gene is TRBV28, the J gene TRBJ2-7; 9 positions match TRBD1. The germline V gene has CDR1 MDHEN and CDR2 SYDVKM. Losses at the gene ends were 6 bases for V and 4 bases for J; bases not matched to a gene: 4. The CDR3 runs to 13 residues. The CDR3 reads CASSSGTGYEQYF. The CDR3 DNA is TGTGCCAGCAGCTCCGGGACAGGGTACGAGCAGTACTTC. Full variable domain (missing parts from reference TRBV28 and TRBJ2-7): DVKVTQSSRYLVKRTGEKVFLECVQDMDHENMFWYRQDPGLGLRLIYFSYDVKMKEKGDIPEGYSVSREKKERFSLILESASTNQTSMYLCASSSGTGYEQYFGPGTRLTVT.

The chain couples TRBV15 to TRBJ1-2; D is uncertain. The CDR3 has 16 amino acids. CDR1 and CDR2 (germline): LNHNV, YYDKDF (reference sequence). V lost 0 bases and J lost 8, with 19 bases in between. The CDR3 coding sequence is TGTGCCACCAGCAGAGATTTTACCCTGACGGGTCGGGGCTACACCTTC. Protein sequence: CATSRDFTLTGRGYTF. The complete variable domain, with remaining parts taken from reference TRBV15 and TRBJ1-2, reads DAMVIQNPRYQVTQFGKPVTLSCSQTLNHNVMYWYQQKSSQAPKLLFHYYDKDFNNEADTPDNFQSRRPNTSFCFLDIRSPGLGDTAMYLCATSRDFTLTGRGYTFGSGTRLTVV.

This chain connects TRBV27 to TRBJ2-1, with 7 bases lining up with TRBD2. The CDR3 has 15 residues. V shed 5 bases and J 10 bases; nucleotides not matched to a gene: 14. Germline V gene sequence: CDR1 MNHEY, CDR2 SMNVEV (reference sequence). The CDR3 DNA reads TGTGCCAGCAGTGTCCGAGGAGCGGGGCTCCCGGAGCAGTTCTTC. Encoded protein: CASSVRGAGLPEQFF.

At least ten counts were recorded for this clonotype. The gene calls are TRBV7-9 and TRBJ2-5; no clear D gene. CDR3 length equals 14 residues. Per germline, CDR1 SEHNR and CDR2 FQNEAQ (reference sequence). Trimming removed 3 bases from V and 2 bases from J, with 10 bases in between. CDR3 residues: CASSFDAIQETQYF. CDR3 DNA: TGTGCCAGCAGCTTCGATGCTATACAAGAGACCCAGTACTTC.

This clonotype was counted at least ten times. The chain joins TRBV24-1 to TRBJ2-3; no firm D call. Between the trimmed V and J ends, which lost 0 bases and 2 bases, there was a span of 11 bases. Germline V CDR1 and CDR2: KGHDR, SFDVKD. The CDR3 runs to 16 residues. CDR3 sequence: CATSDLDLANTDTQYF. The DNA for the CDR3 is TGTGCCACCAGTGATTTGGACCTGGCCAACACAGATACGCAGTATTTT.

This clonotype occurred a few times. The chain combines TRBV19 with TRBJ2-3; 7 nucleotides align to TRBD2. This CDR3 region has 14 residues. Unmatched junction bases numbered 6, after V lost 4 bases and J lost 5 bases. Germline loops: CDR1 LNHDA, CDR2 SQIVND (reference sequence). Here the CDR3 reads CASSTPLAGDTQYF. CDR3 nucleotides: TGTGCCAGTAGTACCCCCTTAGCGGGAGATACGCAGTATTTT. Complete variable domain (other parts from reference TRBV19 and TRBJ2-3): DGGITQSPKYLFRKEGQNVTLSCEQNLNHDAMYWYRQDPGQGLRLIYYSQIVNDFQKGDIAEGYSVSREKKESFPLTVTSAQKNPTAFYLCASSTPLAGDTQYFGPGTRLTVL.

This chain uses TRBV7-8 with TRBJ2-6; 7 bases fit TRBD1. This CDR3 has 17 amino acids. Germline lookup yields CDR1 SGHVS and CDR2 FQNEAQ. V lost 4 bases, J lost 2 bases, and 8 bases stayed unmatched. The chain's CDR3 is CASSYARQGAGANVLTF. As DNA, the CDR3 is TGTGCCAGCAGCTATGCCCGACAGGGAGCTGGGGCCAACGTCCTGACTTTC.

The chain recombines TRBV7-8 with TRBJ1-4; 7 bases fit TRBD1. The germline V gene has CDR1 SGHVS and CDR2 FQNEAQ. This CDR3 spans 15 amino acids. The V segment lost 0 bases and the J segment 8 bases; nucleotides outside the gene matches: 6. The CDR3 loop reads CASSLATGPREKLFF. The CDR3 coding sequence is TGTGCCAGCAGCTTAGCGACAGGGCCGCGGGAAAAACTGTTTTTT.

In this sample, this clonotype turned up a few times. The CDR3 DNA is TGTGCCAGCAGCTTTGGGACAGGGAACGTAAATACGCAGTATTTT. The encoded protein is CASSFGTGNVNTQYF. The V and J genes are TRBV7-2 and TRBJ2-3; 9 bases align to TRBD1. J was trimmed by 7 bases and V by 3 bases; bases with no gene match: 8. CDR3 length equals 15 residues. Germline V lookup: CDR1 SGHTA, CDR2 FQGNSA.

This clonotype was detected a few times. The chain links TRBV12-3 or TRBV12-4 to TRBJ2-5; possibly TRBD2 for D (7 bases). The CDR3 spans 15 residues. Trimming pared 7 bases from V and 5 bases from J, leaving 20 bases between. The CDR3 spells CASTPGAGVGETQYF. CDR3 coding DNA: TGTGCCAGCACCCCGGGGGCGGGAGTGGGGGAGACCCAGTACTTC.

This clonotype has just a few counts. This chain links TRBV20-1 with TRBJ1-1; 9 bases agree with TRBD1. CDR1 DFQATT and CDR2 SNEGSKA come from the germline V gene (reference sequence). This CDR3 is 14 amino acids long. Germline trimming cut 3 bases from V and 10 bases from J; bases unmatched to any gene: 12. The CDR3 DNA follows: TGCAGTGCTAGGGACGACAGGGGGGTTCGAGGAGCTTTCTTT. Amino acids: CSARDDRGVRGAFF.

The genes are TRBV14 and TRBJ2-7; D unresolved. Germline V gives CDR1 SGHDN, CDR2 FVKESK. The CDR3 extends over 13 amino acids. Trimming left V 0 bases short and J 4 bases short, with 7 bases between. The CDR3 DNA is TGTGCCAGCAGCCAAGATCACGATTACGAGCAGTACTTC. Protein sequence: CASSQDHDYEQYF.

The chain uses TRBV29-1 and TRBJ1-2, with D maybe TRBD1 (5 bases). In germline, CDR1 is SQVTM, CDR2 ANQGSEA. V was trimmed by 0 bases and J by 4 bases, leaving 12 bases between them. The CDR3 contains 14 residues. CDR3 sequence (DNA): TGCAGCGTTGAAGATCGGAGGGGAATCTATGGCTACACCTTC. Protein sequence: CSVEDRRGIYGYTF.

Many counts were recorded for this clonotype. The chain joins TRBV12-3 or TRBV12-4 to TRBJ2-5, with 9 bases fitting TRBD1. After removal of 4 bases from V and 5 bases from J, the junction contained 2 bases not matched to a gene. This CDR3 has 13 amino acids. In DNA, the CDR3 is TGTGCCAGCAGTTACAGGGGGCCCGAGACCCAGTACTTC. Its translation: CASSYRGPETQYF.

The chain links TRBV6-5 to TRBJ1-2; weak D call: TRBD1 (5 bases). V dropped 4 bases and J dropped 3 bases, with 15 bases sitting between them. The CDR3 runs to 15 residues. Germline V gene data show CDR1 as MNHEY and CDR2 as SVGAGI. The CDR3 reads CASSLSPGRHYGYTF. The DNA of the CDR3 is TGTGCCAGCAGTTTGTCACCGGGACGGCACTATGGCTACACCTTC.